A selection of T cell receptor beta chains follows, all from one sample in a study of T cells in Graves' hyperthyroidism and ophthalmopathy. TCRdb analysed the multiplex PCR reads with MiXCR anew, one entry per CDR3 protein. Of around 350,000 distinct CDR3 sequences in the sample, about 18% are singletons; the top ten hold 3.5% to 4%. Sequencing was performed on blood. All receptors derive from a woman aged 18-29 years with Graves' hyperthyroidism. CDR3s include the opening cysteine and the closing phenylalanine or tryptophan. A clone size is listed for some rows: how often the clone was seen (once, few, many), or a class if it is expanded.

v_gene	abundance	CDR3aa
TRBV7-8	many	CASSSRLWTGNQPQHF
TRBV6-1	NA	CASSEELGTGGYEQYF
TRBV30	many	CAWHKGAGGRLYYGYTF
TRBV25-1	many	CASSEGTRAFF
TRBV6-1	NA	CASLAGGYYGYTF
TRBV9	many	CASSVVLNTEAFF
TRBV6-5	NA	CASSYLGQDHLVSPLHF
TRBV5-4	many	CASSIRDRGETQYF
TRBV11-1	NA	CASSLKGGGNMNTEAFF
TRBV12-5	many	CASGLSPGGIVEAFF
TRBV10-3	many	CAISDLTGDRAEAFF
TRBV7-9	many	CASSLPNQETQYF
TRBV6-1	many	CASSDGRRNTEAFF
TRBV6-5	many	CASSWSSLYGYTF
TRBV6-5	many	CASSSTGHPNTEAFF
TRBV7-2	many	CASSWTSVYEQYF
TRBV10-3	many	CAITRTGHGNTIYF
TRBV14	NA	CASSQDRAGRMVNTEAFF
TRBV12-3/TRBV12-4	many	CASSLGGDSGNTIYF
TRBV5-1	NA	CASSRWTGEGTEAFF
TRBV5-1	many	CASSLGRGSRAFF
TRBV20-1	many	CSATGTLLSYEQYF
TRBV7-9	many	CASRGGGAPYEQYF
TRBV12-3/TRBV12-4	NA	CASSRTGGQDEQYF
TRBV25-1	many	CASSELGLAVSTRELFF
TRBV5-1	NA	CASSRDRNVYEQYF
TRBV6-5	many	CASSYRQGWAEAFF
TRBV20-1	many	CSARARDAAQHF
TRBV4-1	few	CASSQLWAAPSMAFF
TRBV6-5	few	CASSYAPLGETQYF
TRBV27	many	CASSAGQGAQGETQYF
TRBV5-1	many	CASSLGPRRGGGETQYF
TRBV6-2/TRBV6-3	NA	CASSSLDRAYEQYF
TRBV2	NA	CASSDRAEEYF
TRBV4-1	many	CASSQAWPQGRNYGYTF
TRBV20-1	NA	CSARAGTIFGETQYF
TRBV20-1	once	CSAKTGVHVTQYF
TRBV7-9	NA	CASSLDYLKTQYF
TRBV7-9	many	CASSSGTGPDQPQHF
TRBV30	many	CAWRPWRPGTAGNTIYF
TRBV27	many	CASSLWVGYGYTF
TRBV3-1	many	CASSQAFPTRRFF
TRBV6-1	many	CASSEALSIYEQYF
TRBV3-1	many	CASSPGTKWSDTEAFF
TRBV12-3/TRBV12-4	many	CASSWGPQGARNTEAFF
TRBV20-1	many	CSARRAAAANYGYTF
TRBV15	NA	CATSLNRGGQPQHF
TRBV19	NA	CASSRTSGGGTDTQYF
TRBV12-3/TRBV12-4	few	CASSYDRGRQETQYF